This T cell receptor (beta chain) was captured by sequencing in a study of vaccination effects on CD4 cells after COVID-19. Following culture for about 11 days, CD4+ T cells were isolated. Neither prior SARS-CoV-2 infection nor positive nucleocapsid antibodies were present in the vaccine recipients. The table came from immunoSEQ multiplex PCR; TCRdb's copy has only in-frame clones and leaves some out. The sample holds tens of thousands of clones, roughly 75% seen once. Concerning this clone: Its antigen is not identified.

Whole-study results and caveats: Marked clonal contraction of both clone types appeared late after vaccination.

This TCR was recovered from a human donor who received a COVID-19 vaccine. This material consisted of CD4+ T cells from PBMCs cultured without peptide, taken before COVID-19 vaccination.

The CDR3 DNA sequence: TGTGCCAGCAGTCGAAGGCTCCAGGCCGTCCAAGAGACCCAGTACTTC. Protein: CASSRRLQAVQETQYF. The chain employs TRBV6-6 and TRBJ2-5; D uncertain. CDR3 length: 16 amino acids. Trimming left V 5 bases short and J 1 base short, with 17 bases between. Germline lookup yields CDR1 MNHNY and CDR2 SVGAGI (reference sequence).